The source of this T cell receptor (beta chain) is a study of blood T cell repertoires in COVID-19. TCRdb's table, derived via immunoSEQ multiplex PCR, lists solely in-frame clones and lacks some. The sample contains about 130,000 clones, approximately 80% of which appear only once. The sequence was collected from a woman aged 50 to 65 with acute or convalescent COVID-19. Sequenced: peripheral blood.

CDR3 nucleotide sequence: TGTGCCAGCACCGAGGGGGACTATAATGAAAAACTGTTTTTT. This sequence encodes CASTEGDYNEKLFF. This chain joins TRBV7-9 and TRBJ1-4; perhaps TRBD1 as D (6 bases). The ends were cut back, 7 bases at V and 4 bases at J, with 13 bases in the middle. CDR1 is SEHNR, CDR2 FQNEAQ, per germline (reference sequence). The CDR3 runs to 14 residues.